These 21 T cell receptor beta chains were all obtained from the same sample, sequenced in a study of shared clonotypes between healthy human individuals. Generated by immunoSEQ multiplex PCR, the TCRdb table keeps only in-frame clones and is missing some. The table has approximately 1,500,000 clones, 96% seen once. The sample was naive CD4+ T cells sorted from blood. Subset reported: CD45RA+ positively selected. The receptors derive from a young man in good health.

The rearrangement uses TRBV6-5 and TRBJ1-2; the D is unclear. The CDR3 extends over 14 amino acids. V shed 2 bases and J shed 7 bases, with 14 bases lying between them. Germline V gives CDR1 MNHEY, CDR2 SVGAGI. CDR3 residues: CASSYPGREGGYTF. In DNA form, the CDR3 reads TGTGCCAGCAGTTACCCCGGGAGGGAGGGTGGCTACACCTTC.

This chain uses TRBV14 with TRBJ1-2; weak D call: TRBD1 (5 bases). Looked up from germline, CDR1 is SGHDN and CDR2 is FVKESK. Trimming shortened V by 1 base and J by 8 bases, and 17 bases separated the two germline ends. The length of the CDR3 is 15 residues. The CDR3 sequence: CASSQANPGLGGYTF. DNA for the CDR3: TGTGCCAGCAGCCAAGCCAATCCGGGGCTGGGAGGCTACACCTTC. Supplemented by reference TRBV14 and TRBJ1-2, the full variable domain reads EAGVTQFPSHSVIEKGQTVTLRCDPISGHDNLYWYRRVMGKEIKFLLHFVKESKQDESGMPNNRFLAERTGGTYSTLKVQPAELEDSGVYFCASSQANPGLGGYTFGSGTRLTVV.

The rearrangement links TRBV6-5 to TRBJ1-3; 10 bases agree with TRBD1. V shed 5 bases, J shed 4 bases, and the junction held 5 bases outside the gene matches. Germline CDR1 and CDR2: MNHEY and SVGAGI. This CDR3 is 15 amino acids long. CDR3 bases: TGTGCCAGCAGTACCGGGACAGGGGTCGGAAACACCATATATTTT. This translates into CASSTGTGVGNTIYF.

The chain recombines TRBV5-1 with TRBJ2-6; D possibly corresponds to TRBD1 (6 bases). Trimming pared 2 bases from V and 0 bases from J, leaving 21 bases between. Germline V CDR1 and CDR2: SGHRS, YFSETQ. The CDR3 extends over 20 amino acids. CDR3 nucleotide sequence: TGCGCCAGCAGCTTACACCGGGACACAGCCCTCAGCTCTGGGGCCAACGTCCTGACTTTC. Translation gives CASSLHRDTALSSGANVLTF.

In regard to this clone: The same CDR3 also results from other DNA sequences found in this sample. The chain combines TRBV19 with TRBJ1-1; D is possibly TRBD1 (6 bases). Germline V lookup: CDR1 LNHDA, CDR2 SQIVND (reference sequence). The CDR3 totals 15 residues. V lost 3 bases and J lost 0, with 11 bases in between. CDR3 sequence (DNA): TGTGCCAGTAGTATCGGGGGCACATTGAACACTGAAGCTTTCTTT. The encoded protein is CASSIGGTLNTEAFF.

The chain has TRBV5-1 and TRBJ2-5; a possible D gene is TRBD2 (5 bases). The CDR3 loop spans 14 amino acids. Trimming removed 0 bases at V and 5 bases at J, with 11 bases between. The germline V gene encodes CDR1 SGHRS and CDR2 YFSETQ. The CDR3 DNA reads TGCGCCAGCAGCTTGGGACTATATTCCGAGACCCAGTACTTC. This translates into CASSLGLYSETQYF.

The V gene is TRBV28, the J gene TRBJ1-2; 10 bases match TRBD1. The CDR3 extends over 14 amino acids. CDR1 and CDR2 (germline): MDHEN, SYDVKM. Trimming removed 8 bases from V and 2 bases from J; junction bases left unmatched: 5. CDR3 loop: CASGQGGINYGYTF. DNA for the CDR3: TGTGCCAGCGGACAGGGGGGAATCAACTATGGCTACACCTTC.

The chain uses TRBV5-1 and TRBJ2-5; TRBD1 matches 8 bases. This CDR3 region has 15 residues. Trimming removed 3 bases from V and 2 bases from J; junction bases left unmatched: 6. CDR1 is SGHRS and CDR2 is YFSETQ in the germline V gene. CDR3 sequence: CASSSPGQVQETQYF. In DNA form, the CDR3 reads TGCGCCAGCAGCTCACCGGGACAGGTTCAAGAGACCCAGTACTTC.

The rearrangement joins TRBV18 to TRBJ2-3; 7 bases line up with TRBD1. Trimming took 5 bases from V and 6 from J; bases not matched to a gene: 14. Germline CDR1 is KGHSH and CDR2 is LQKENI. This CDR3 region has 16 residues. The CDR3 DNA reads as TGTGCCAGCTCAATCATCGCGGTCTCACAGGGGGATACGCAGTATTTT. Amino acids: CASSIIAVSQGDTQYF.

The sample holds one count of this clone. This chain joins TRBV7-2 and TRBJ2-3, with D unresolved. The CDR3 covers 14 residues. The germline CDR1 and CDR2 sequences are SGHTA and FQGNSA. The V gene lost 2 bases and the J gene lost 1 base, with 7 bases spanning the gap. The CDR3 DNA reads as TGTGCCAGCAGCTTAAATGGTGGCACAGATACGCAGTATTTT. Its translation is CASSLNGGTDTQYF.

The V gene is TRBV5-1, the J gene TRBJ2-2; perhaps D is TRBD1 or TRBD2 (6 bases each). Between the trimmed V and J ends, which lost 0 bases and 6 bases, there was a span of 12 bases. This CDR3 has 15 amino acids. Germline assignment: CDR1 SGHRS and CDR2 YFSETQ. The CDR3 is CASSLGPGGAGELFF. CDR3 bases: TGCGCCAGCAGCTTGGGACCCGGGGGCGCCGGGGAGCTGTTTTTT.

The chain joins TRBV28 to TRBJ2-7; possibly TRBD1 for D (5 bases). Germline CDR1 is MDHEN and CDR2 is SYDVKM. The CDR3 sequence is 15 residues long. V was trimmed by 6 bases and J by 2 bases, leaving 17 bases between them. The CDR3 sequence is CASSPSGHPTYEQYF. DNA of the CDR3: TGTGCCAGCAGCCCATCTGGACACCCTACCTACGAGCAGTACTTC.

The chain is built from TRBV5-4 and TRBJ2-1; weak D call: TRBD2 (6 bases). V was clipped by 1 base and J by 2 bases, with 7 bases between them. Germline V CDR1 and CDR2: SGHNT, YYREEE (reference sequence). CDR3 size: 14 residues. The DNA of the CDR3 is TGTGCCAGCAGCTTGTCGGGAGCCTACAATGAGCAGTTCTTC. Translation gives CASSLSGAYNEQFF. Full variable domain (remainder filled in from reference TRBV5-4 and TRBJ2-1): ETGVTQSPTHLIKTRGQQVTLRCSSQSGHNTVSWYQQALGQGPQFIFQYYREEENGRGNFPPRFSGLQFPNYSSELNVNALELDDSALYLCASSLSGAYNEQFFGPGTRLTVL.

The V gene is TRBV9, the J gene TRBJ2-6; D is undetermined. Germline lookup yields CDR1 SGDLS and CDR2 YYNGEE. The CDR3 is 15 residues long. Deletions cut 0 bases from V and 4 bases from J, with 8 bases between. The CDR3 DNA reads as TGTGCCAGCAGCGTAGCCCTGACAGGGGCCAACGTCCTGACTTTC. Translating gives CASSVALTGANVLTF.

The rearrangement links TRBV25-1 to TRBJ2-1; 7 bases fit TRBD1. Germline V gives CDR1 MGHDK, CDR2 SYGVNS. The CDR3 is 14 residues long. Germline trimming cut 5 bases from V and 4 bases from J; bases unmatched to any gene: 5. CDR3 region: CASSRAGGYNEQFF. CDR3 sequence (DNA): TGTGCCAGCAGTCGGGCAGGGGGATACAATGAGCAGTTCTTC. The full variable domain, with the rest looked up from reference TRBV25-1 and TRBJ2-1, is EADIYQTPRYLVIGTGKKITLECSQTMGHDKMYWYQQDPGMELHLIHYSYGVNSTEKGDLSSESTVSRIRTEHFPLTLESARPSHTSQYLCASSRAGGYNEQFFGPGTRLTVL.

CDR3: CASSPQGEAYGYTF. DNA for the CDR3: TGTGCCAGCAGCCCGCAAGGAGAAGCCTATGGCTACACCTTC. The V call is TRBV7-9, the J call TRBJ1-2; D ambiguous. Germline values: CDR1 SEHNR, CDR2 FQNEAQ (reference sequence). Trimming left V 5 bases short and J 4 bases short, with 14 bases between. The CDR3 loop spans 14 amino acids.

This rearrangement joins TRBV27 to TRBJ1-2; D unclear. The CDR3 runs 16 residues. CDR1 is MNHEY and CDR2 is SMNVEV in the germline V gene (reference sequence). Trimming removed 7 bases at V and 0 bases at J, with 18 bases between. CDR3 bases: TGTGCCAGCAAAACCCTAAAGGCGGGTCCTAACTATGGCTACACCTTC. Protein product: CASKTLKAGPNYGYTF.

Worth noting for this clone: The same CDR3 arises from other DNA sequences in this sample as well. The CDR3 nucleotides are TGTGCCAGCAGTGAGGACAGGACCTACGAGCAGTACTTC. The encoded protein is CASSEDRTYEQYF. The rearrangement joins TRBV2 to TRBJ2-7; 7 nucleotides agree with TRBD1. CDR3 length: 13 residues. CDR1 is SNHLY and CDR2 is FYNNEI in the germline V gene. The J segment lost 2 bases and the V segment lost 3 bases, leaving 1 base of the junction unmatched.

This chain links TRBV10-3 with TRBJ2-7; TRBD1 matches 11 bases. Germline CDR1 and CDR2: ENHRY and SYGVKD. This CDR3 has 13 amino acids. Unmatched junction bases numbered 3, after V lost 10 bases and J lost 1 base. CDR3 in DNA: TGTGCCACAGGGACAGGGGGGTCCTACGAGCAGTACTTC. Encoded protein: CATGTGGSYEQYF.

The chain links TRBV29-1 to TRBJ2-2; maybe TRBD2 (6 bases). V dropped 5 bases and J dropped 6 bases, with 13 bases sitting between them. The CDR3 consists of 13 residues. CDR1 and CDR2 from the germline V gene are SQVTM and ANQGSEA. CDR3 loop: CSVRRDGAGELFF. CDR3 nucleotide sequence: TGCAGCGTTCGGCGGGATGGGGCCGGGGAGCTGTTTTTT.

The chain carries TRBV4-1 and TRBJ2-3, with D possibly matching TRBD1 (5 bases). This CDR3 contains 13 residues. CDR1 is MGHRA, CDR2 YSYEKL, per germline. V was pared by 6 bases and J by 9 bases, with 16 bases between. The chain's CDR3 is CASSPPQGRTQYF. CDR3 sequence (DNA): TGCGCCAGCAGTCCTCCCCAGGGTAGGACGCAGTATTTT.